Each of the 27 T cell receptor beta chains below was sequenced from the same sample in a study of beta chain features in type 1 diabetes. The authors reverse transcribed all of the isolated RNA, so sequencing captured expressed TCRB transcripts. The data were produced by immunoSEQ multiplex PCR, yet TCRdb's version contains in-frame clones alone and is incomplete. The sample holds 450,000 to 600,000 clones, around 28% seen once. The sequenced sample was naive CD4+ T cells from blood. These receptor sequences come from a man aged 18-30 years in good health.

This chain links TRBV4-1 with TRBJ2-7, with TRBD2 identical over 7 bases. The CDR3 consists of 13 residues. The J segment lost 3 bases and the V segment lost 6 bases, leaving 5 bases of the junction unmatched. CDR1 is MGHRA and CDR2 is YSYEKL in the germline V gene. The CDR3 here is CASSRQRGYEQYF. The CDR3 bases are TGCGCCAGCAGTCGCCAGCGGGGCTACGAGCAGTACTTC.

The table lists this clone with a few counts. This chain joins TRBV2 and TRBJ1-2; a weak D match, TRBD1 (6 bases). The CDR3 is 13 residues long. Trimming took 1 base from V and 8 from J, leaving 11 bases between them. Germline V gene data show CDR1 as SNHLY and CDR2 as FYNNEI. DNA of the CDR3: TGTGCCAGCAGTGAAGACAGGGTAGGAGGCTACACCTTC. Its protein is CASSEDRVGGYTF.

The CDR3 reads CAWSPGTENEKLFF. The CDR3 DNA follows: TGTGCCTGGAGCCCCGGGACAGAGAATGAAAAACTGTTTTTT. This chain links TRBV30 with TRBJ1-4, with TRBD1 matching 7 bases. Germline V gives CDR1 GTSNPN, CDR2 SVGIG (reference sequence). The CDR3 length is 14 residues. J lost 5 bases, V lost 3 bases, and 6 bases had no gene match.

Remarks on this clone: Other DNA sequences in this sample translate to the same CDR3. The genes are TRBV29-1 and TRBJ2-7; unclear D gene. In germline, CDR1 is SQVTM, CDR2 ANQGSEA. The CDR3 spans 11 residues. With 0 bases removed from V and 0 bases from J, the gap between germline ends came to 0 bases. Here the CDR3 reads CSVEDSYEQYF. The CDR3, as DNA: TGCAGCGTTGAAGACTCCTACGAGCAGTACTTC.

This clone showed up just a few times. The chain is built from TRBV2 and TRBJ2-5; 8 bases align to TRBD1. Per germline, CDR1 SNHLY and CDR2 FYNNEI. V dropped 6 bases and J dropped 3; count of bases not matched to a gene: 0. CDR3 size: 12 residues. CDR3: CASRQGEETQYF. In DNA form, the CDR3 reads TGTGCCAGCAGACAGGGGGAAGAGACCCAGTACTTC.

This chain joins TRBV11-3 and TRBJ2-1; TRBD1 is a possible D gene (6 bases). Germline V gives CDR1 SGHNT, CDR2 YENEEA. The CDR3 runs 14 residues. The ends were cut back, 3 bases at V and 6 bases at J, with 12 bases in the middle. The CDR3 DNA is TGTGCCAGCAGCTTTGGACAGAGTAGCAATGAGCAGTTCTTC. Translating it yields CASSFGQSSNEQFF.

This clone was found a few times. This sequence joins TRBV15 and TRBJ2-7; 8 bases align to TRBD2. Germline V gene sequence: CDR1 LNHNV, CDR2 YYDKDF (reference sequence). CDR3 length: 16 residues. The trim removed 4 bases at V and 4 bases at J, leaving 12 bases unmatched. CDR3 nucleotides: TGTGCCACCAGCAACTTTGAGCGGGAGCCTCCTTACGAGCAGTACTTC. Amino acid sequence: CATSNFEREPPYEQYF.

The chain couples TRBV5-4 to TRBJ2-3; no firm D call. V lost 2 bases and J 6 bases, leaving 7 bases between the germline ends. From germline, CDR1 is SGHNT and CDR2 YYREEE (reference sequence). CDR3 length equals 12 residues. DNA for the CDR3: TGTGCCAGCAGCTTCACGGTGGATACGCAGTATTTT. As protein: CASSFTVDTQYF.

This clone appeared a few times. Distinct nucleotide sequences in the sample also encode this CDR3. The chain uses TRBV6-5 and TRBJ2-7, with 10 bases identical to TRBD1. This CDR3 is 13 amino acids long. The germline V gene has CDR1 MNHEY and CDR2 SVGAGI. V lost 6 bases, J lost 3 bases, and 2 bases stayed unmatched. The CDR3 spells CASSRDRGYEQYF. In nucleotides, the CDR3 is TGTGCCAGCAGCCGGGACAGGGGCTACGAGCAGTACTTC.

V usage is TRBV10-3 and J usage is TRBJ2-1; D gene ambiguous. This CDR3 is built from 14 residues. Germline assignment: CDR1 ENHRY and CDR2 SYGVKD. Trimming shortened V by 8 bases and J by 0 bases, and 11 bases separated the two germline ends. CDR3 DNA: TGTGCCATCTGGGGATCTAGCTCCTACAATGAGCAGTTCTTC. Residues: CAIWGSSSYNEQFF.

This chain uses TRBV7-2 with TRBJ1-4; 7 bases are shared with TRBD1. The CDR3 has 13 amino acids. The germline CDR1 and CDR2 sequences are SGHTA and FQGNSA. V lost 4 bases and J lost 8; bases outside the gene matches: 4. The CDR3 region is CASSSQGGEKLFF. DNA for the CDR3: TGTGCCAGCAGCTCCCAGGGGGGCGAAAAACTGTTTTTT.

This clone was counted between two and nine times. The chain carries TRBV29-1 and TRBJ2-1, with D maybe TRBD1 (6 bases). The ends were cut back, 1 base at V and 3 bases at J, with 10 bases in the middle. The CDR3 runs to 14 residues. Looked up from germline, CDR1 is SQVTM and CDR2 is ANQGSEA. The CDR3 spells CSVEARGIYNEQFF. The CDR3 coding sequence is TGCAGCGTTGAAGCCAGGGGAATCTACAATGAGCAGTTCTTC.

This clone has more than one count but fewer than ten. The chain carries TRBV30 and TRBJ2-7, with D possibly TRBD2 on 5 matching bases. In germline, CDR1 is GTSNPN, CDR2 SVGIG (reference sequence). This CDR3 is 15 amino acids long. The V gene lost 2 bases and the J gene lost 5 bases, with 19 bases spanning the gap. The DNA of the CDR3 is TGTGCCTGGAGTCCGAGGGCAGGTCCCTTGGACGAGCAGTACTTC. As protein: CAWSPRAGPLDEQYF.

In this sample, this clone turned up a few times. J is TRBJ2-1 and V is TRBV14, with D perhaps matching TRBD2 (6 bases). The V gene's germline CDR1 is SGHDN and CDR2 FVKESK. The length of the CDR3 is 15 residues. V was trimmed by 3 bases and J by 7 bases, leaving 16 bases between them. CDR3 sequence reads: CASSHGLPSLNEQFF. CDR3 in DNA: TGTGCCAGCAGCCATGGACTACCTTCTCTGAATGAGCAGTTCTTC.

This sequence joins TRBV14 and TRBJ2-5; 10 bases fit TRBD2. This CDR3 region has 16 residues. With V trimmed by 3 bases and J by 4 bases, 8 bases remained unmatched. Germline CDR1 SGHDN, CDR2 FVKESK. CDR3 protein: CASSQASGRVGETQYF. The CDR3 bases are TGTGCCAGCAGCCAGGCTAGCGGGAGAGTCGGAGAGACCCAGTACTTC.

In this sample, this clone turned up a few times. The chain combines TRBV7-3 with TRBJ2-3; 10 bases align to TRBD1. Germline trimming cut 5 bases from V and 5 bases from J; bases unmatched to any gene: 4. The CDR3 extends over 14 amino acids. Looked up from germline, CDR1 is SGHTA and CDR2 is FQGTGA. CDR3 in amino acids: CASSPGTGEDTQYF. CDR3 nucleotides: TGTGCCAGCAGCCCTGGGACAGGGGAAGATACGCAGTATTTT. Based on the CDR3 plus reference TRBV7-3 and TRBJ2-3, the full variable domain is GAGVSQTPSNKVTEKGKYVELRCDPISGHTALYWYRQSLGQGPEFLIYFQGTGAADDSGLPNDRFFAVRPEGSVSTLKIQRTERGDSAVYLCASSPGTGEDTQYFGPGTRLTVL.

This chain connects TRBV5-1 to TRBJ2-3; 9 bases are shared with TRBD2. V gave up 5 bases and J gave up 5 bases; unmatched junction bases: 18. The germline V gene has CDR1 SGHRS and CDR2 YFSETQ. This CDR3 is 18 amino acids long. The CDR3 protein is CASRFRRLAGLAQDTQYF. The CDR3 coding sequence is TGCGCCAGCAGGTTTCGCCGGTTGGCCGGACTAGCGCAAGATACGCAGTATTTT.

The gene calls are TRBV25-1 and TRBJ2-3; D is uncertain. The CDR3 totals 11 residues. From germline, CDR1 is MGHDK and CDR2 SYGVNS. The V and J ends lost 5 bases and 2 bases respectively, with 2 bases between them. CDR3 amino acids: CASSITDTQYF. The CDR3 DNA is TGTGCCAGCAGTATCACAGATACGCAGTATTTT. Full variable domain (missing parts from reference TRBV25-1 and TRBJ2-3): EADIYQTPRYLVIGTGKKITLECSQTMGHDKMYWYQQDPGMELHLIHYSYGVNSTEKGDLSSESTVSRIRTEHFPLTLESARPSHTSQYLCASSITDTQYFGPGTRLTVL.

The V gene is TRBV7-8, the J gene TRBJ2-1, with D uncertain. V shed 5 bases and J shed 0 bases, with 11 bases lying between them. The germline V gene encodes CDR1 SGHVS and CDR2 FQNEAQ. The CDR3 covers 15 residues. The CDR3 sequence: CASSKTHSSYNEQFF. CDR3 DNA: TGTGCCAGCAGCAAGACACACAGCTCCTACAATGAGCAGTTCTTC. Together with reference TRBV7-8 and TRBJ2-1, the CDR3 gives the full variable domain: GAGVSQSPRYKVAKRGQDVALRCDPISGHVSLFWYQQALGQGPEFLTYFQNEAQLDKSGLPSDRFFAERPEGSVSTLKIQRTQQEDSAVYLCASSKTHSSYNEQFFGPGTRLTVL.

A word on this clone: At the DNA level, this CDR3 is encoded by other sequences in the same sample as well. The J gene is TRBJ2-3, the V gene TRBV7-2; D uncertain. The CDR3 spans 13 residues. The V and J ends lost 1 base and 1 base respectively, with 3 bases between them. The germline gives CDR1 SGHTA, CDR2 FQGNSA. CDR3 residues: CASSLGGTDTQYF. DNA for the CDR3: TGTGCCAGCAGCTTAGGGGGCACAGATACGCAGTATTTT.

CDR3 loop: CAWSEGSGRWREQFF. In DNA, the CDR3 is TGTGCCTGGAGTGAAGGTAGCGGGAGATGGCGGGAGCAGTTCTTC. The chain couples TRBV30 to TRBJ2-1; TRBD2 matches 9 bases. Germline-derived CDR1 and CDR2 are GTSNPN and SVGIG (reference sequence). The CDR3 length is 15 residues. V lost 1 base and J lost 10; bases outside the gene matches: 11.

This clone was seen only a few times. The V call is TRBV18, the J call TRBJ2-7; D is uncertain. CDR1 is KGHSH and CDR2 is LQKENI in the germline V gene. The CDR3 loop spans 14 amino acids. Trimming shortened V by 3 bases and J by 0 bases, and 9 bases separated the two germline ends. The CDR3 DNA reads TGTGCCAGCTCACCGACGGCCAGCTCCTACGAGCAGTACTTC. Its translation: CASSPTASSYEQYF.

The J gene is TRBJ1-2, the V gene TRBV19; perhaps TRBD1 as D (5 bases). This CDR3 spans 13 amino acids. Germline V lookup: CDR1 LNHDA, CDR2 SQIVND (reference sequence). V was trimmed by 9 bases and J by 0 bases, leaving 11 bases between them. The CDR3 region is CASRQNPNYGYTF. DNA for the CDR3: TGTGCCAGCCGACAGAACCCTAACTATGGCTACACCTTC.

This clone was counted only a few times. The genes are TRBV18 and TRBJ2-4, with 9 bases that match TRBD1. Germline CDR1 KGHSH, CDR2 LQKENI. Losses at the gene ends were 0 bases for V and 13 bases for J; bases not matched to a gene: 7. The CDR3 runs to 14 residues. CDR3 loop: CASSPPEGTGQQYF. For the CDR3, the DNA is TGTGCCAGCTCACCACCGGAGGGGACAGGGCAACAGTACTTC. The variable domain in full, completed from reference TRBV18 and TRBJ2-4, reads NAGVMQNPRHLVRRRGQEARLRCSPMKGHSHVYWYRQLPEEGLKFMVYLQKENIIDESGMPKERFSAEFPKEGPSILRIQQVVRGDSAAYFCASSPPEGTGQQYFGAGTRLSVL.

In its sample, this clone was seen a few times. The V gene is TRBV18, the J gene TRBJ2-7, with D hard to call. V was shortened by 6 bases and J by 0 bases, with 9 bases between the two germline ends. Germline V gene sequence: CDR1 KGHSH, CDR2 LQKENI. The CDR3 is 13 amino acids. The CDR3 DNA follows: TGTGCCAGCTCCCCTTACCGCTCCTACGAGCAGTACTTC. Encoded protein: CASSPYRSYEQYF.

The chain uses TRBV28 and TRBJ2-3; TRBD1 agrees at 7 bases. Germline lookup yields CDR1 MDHEN and CDR2 SYDVKM. This CDR3 has 13 amino acids. V lost 6 bases and J lost 1; bases outside the gene matches: 1. The CDR3: CASRGQGTDTQYF. The CDR3, as DNA: TGTGCCAGCAGAGGACAGGGCACAGATACGCAGTATTTT. Full variable domain (remainder filled in from reference TRBV28 and TRBJ2-3): DVKVTQSSRYLVKRTGEKVFLECVQDMDHENMFWYRQDPGLGLRLIYFSYDVKMKEKGDIPEGYSVSREKKERFSLILESASTNQTSMYLCASRGQGTDTQYFGPGTRLTVL.

A few counts support this clone. The chain's CDR3 is CASSARGLNQPQHF. The CDR3 region has the DNA TGTGCCAGCAGTGCGAGGGGCCTCAATCAGCCCCAGCATTTT. The chain links TRBV2 to TRBJ1-5; D possibly corresponds to TRBD1 (5 bases). The CDR3 is made up of 14 amino acids. Germline V gene data show CDR1 as SNHLY and CDR2 as FYNNEI. V lost 4 bases and J 3 bases, leaving 10 bases between the germline ends.